Detailed here is one TCR beta chain. Its antigen is not known. The data were taken from a study of cytotoxic CD8 clonotypes in ibrutinib-treated CLL. Trimming pared 5 bases from V and 2 bases from J, leaving 15 bases between. Germline-derived CDR1 and CDR2 are SGHVS and FNYEAQ. CDR3 length: 15 residues. Study-wide results and limits: Clonality was elevated at ibrutinib response and had returned toward baseline at progression. T-cell clonality at baseline went above that of age-matched healthy donors and rose and fell with circulating CD8+ T-cell counts.

Profiled with immunoSEQ multiplex PCR; TCRdb holds only in-frame clones, not every one. This table holds 60,000 to 95,000 clones, over 80% found once. The receptor was isolated from a human donor with chronic lymphocytic leukemia. The input for sequencing was PBMCs, taken after 24 months of ibrutinib treatment. The V gene is TRBV7-6, the J gene TRBJ2-5; no clear D gene. The CDR3 region is CASSPQGSRQETQYF. CDR3 coding DNA: TGTGCCAGCAGCCCCCAAGGGTCGCGGCAAGAGACCCAGTACTTC.